These 26 T cell receptor beta chains share one sample of origin, sequenced in a study of T cell repertoires in cytomegalovirus infection. Each CDR3 protein is one row after TCRdb ran MiXCR on the reads. The sample records more than 150,000 distinct CDR3 sequences, over 25% being singletons. The material sequenced was PBMCs. The origin of the receptors is a human donor in good health (CMV status not recorded). Some clones in this sample may be carry-over from other donors' samples.

Many counts were recorded for this clonotype. The V gene is TRBV7-2, the J gene TRBJ2-4, with TRBD2 matching 7 bases. Per germline, CDR1 SGHTA and CDR2 FQGNSA. Unmatched junction bases numbered 2, after V lost 6 bases and J lost 3 bases. The CDR3 spans 13 residues. Here the CDR3 DNA reads TGTGCCAGCAGTACGGGAGGCAAAAACATTCAGTACTTC. Encoded protein: CASSTGGKNIQYF.

This clonotype was recorded once. The chain couples TRBV19 to TRBJ1-1; possible D gene TRBD1, 5 bases. V dropped 9 bases and J dropped 1 base, with 12 bases sitting between them. The CDR3 has 13 residues. Germline lookup yields CDR1 LNHDA and CDR2 SQIVND (reference sequence). The CDR3 reads CASATGGNTEAFF. In DNA, the CDR3 is TGTGCCAGCGCCACGGGGGGGAACACTGAAGCTTTCTTT.

Concerning this clonotype itself: A much larger clone differs from this one at a single base, so this may be a read error. The chain joins TRBV7-2 to TRBJ1-1; D call uncertain. The CDR3 length is 14 residues. Germline loops: CDR1 SGHTA, CDR2 FQGNSA. Trimming took off 0 bases at V and 6 bases at J, with 11 bases between the two ends. The CDR3 nucleotides are TGTGCCAGCAGCTTAGCAGCAGGCAACGCTGAAGCTTTCTTT. Translated, it gives CASSLAAGNAEAFF.

Of note for this clonotype: Relative to the germline gene, one junction end is altered; a read error may explain this. The chain has TRBV7-9 and TRBJ2-5; tentative D call: TRBD1 (5 bases). CDR3 length: 15 amino acids. Germline CDR1 reads SEHNR; CDR2 reads FQNEAQ (reference sequence). For the CDR3, the DNA is TGTACCAGCAGCTTGGATCAGGGCTACCAAGAGACCCAGTACTTC. Encoded protein: CTSSLDQGYQETQYF. Using reference TRBV7-9 and TRBJ2-5 for the parts outside the CDR3, the full variable domain is DTGVSQNPRHKITKRGQNVTFRCDPISEHNRLYWYRQTLGQGPEFLTYFQNEAQLEKSRLLSDRFSAERPKGSFSTLEIQRTEQGDSAMYLCTSSLDQGYQETQYFGPGTRLLVL.

This clonotype has a handful of counts. The V and J genes are TRBV6-6 and TRBJ2-3; D may be TRBD1 or TRBD2 (6 bases each). V dropped 0 bases and J dropped 0 bases, with 10 bases sitting between them. The CDR3 covers 16 residues. Germline V CDR1 and CDR2: MNHNY, SVGAGI (reference sequence). DNA for the CDR3: TGTGCCAGCAGTTACTCCCAAGGGGGGAGCACAGATACGCAGTATTTT. This gives the protein CASSYSQGGSTDTQYF.

The V gene is TRBV7-9, the J gene TRBJ1-4, with D unresolved. The CDR3 length is 15 residues. Trimming removed 1 base at V and 0 bases at J, with 6 bases between. Per the germline V gene, CDR1 is SEHNR and CDR2 is FQNEAQ (reference sequence). DNA for the CDR3: TGTGCCAGCAGCTTAGGGGAAGCAACTAATGAAAAACTGTTTTTT. It codes for CASSLGEATNEKLFF. The variable domain in full, completed from reference TRBV7-9 and TRBJ1-4, reads DTGVSQNPRHKITKRGQNVTFRCDPISEHNRLYWYRQTLGQGPEFLTYFQNEAQLEKSRLLSDRFSAERPKGSFSTLEIQRTEQGDSAMYLCASSLGEATNEKLFFGSGTQLSVL.

This clonotype came up once. J is TRBJ2-5 and V is TRBV10-3; no clear D. V lost 2 bases to trimming and J lost 5 bases, with 9 bases between them. Germline V gene sequence: CDR1 ENHRY, CDR2 SYGVKD. CDR3 length equals 13 residues. The chain's CDR3 is CAISEQMGETQYF. CDR3 nucleotide sequence: TGTGCCATCAGTGAGCAAATGGGGGAGACCCAGTACTTC.

The genes are TRBV6-8 and TRBJ2-5, with D unclear. Germline values: CDR1 MNHGY, CDR2 SAAAGT. The CDR3 runs to 13 residues. V shed 2 bases and J shed 3 bases, with 7 bases lying between them. CDR3 bases: TGTGCCAGCAGTTACGGTCGTAAAGAGACCCAGTACTTC. Its protein product is CASSYGRKETQYF.

This clonotype was counted only a few times. The chain has TRBV4-1 and TRBJ1-5, with 7 nucleotides matching TRBD1. This CDR3 has 15 amino acids. Germline trimming cut 0 bases from V and 5 bases from J; bases unmatched to any gene: 4. Germline V CDR1 and CDR2: MGHRA, YSYEKL. The DNA for the CDR3 is TGCGCCAGCAGCCAAGATGTCAGGGGGGATCAGCCCCAGCATTTT. This translates into CASSQDVRGDQPQHF.

This clonotype was seen a handful of times. The V call is TRBV7-9, the J call TRBJ2-3; TRBD1 agrees at 8 bases. This CDR3 comprises 14 residues. The V gene end was trimmed by 4 bases and the J gene end by 4 bases; junction bases not matched to a gene: 4. CDR1 and CDR2 (germline): SEHNR, FQNEAQ (reference sequence). The CDR3 DNA follows: TGTGCCAGCAGCTCGGACAGGGAGTCAGATACGCAGTATTTT. It specifies CASSSDRESDTQYF.

This clonotype was seen a handful of times. The genes are TRBV12-3 or TRBV12-4 and TRBJ2-7; D ambiguous. The CDR3 is 11 residues long. The V end lost 6 bases, the J end lost 3 bases, and 6 bases lay between the germline ends. DNA of the CDR3: TGTGCCAGCAGGGGGATCTACGAGCAGTACTTC. Amino acid sequence: CASRGIYEQYF.

The chain joins TRBV30 to TRBJ1-2; D not certain. With 2 bases removed from V and 7 bases from J, the gap between germline ends came to 20 bases. The CDR3 contains 15 residues. Germline V gives CDR1 GTSNPN, CDR2 SVGIG (reference sequence). CDR3 sequence (DNA): TGTGCCTGGAGTACAACCGACATTCTCATTGGTGGCTACACCTTC. Its protein product is CAWSTTDILIGGYTF.

This clonotype was recorded many times. The rearrangement joins TRBV7-2 to TRBJ2-1; 10 bases agree with TRBD1. Germline CDR1 is SGHTA and CDR2 is FQGNSA. The CDR3 loop spans 16 amino acids. The J segment lost 5 bases and the V segment lost 3 bases, leaving 7 bases of the junction unmatched. The CDR3 coding sequence is TGTGCCAGCAGCTTTTCCGGGACAGGGGCCGACAATGAGCAGTTCTTC. Amino acid sequence: CASSFSGTGADNEQFF.

The chain combines TRBV7-2 with TRBJ1-6; D perhaps matches TRBD1 (6 bases). The CDR3 consists of 18 residues. Trimming pared 0 bases from V and 9 bases from J, leaving 21 bases between. Germline CDR1 is SGHTA and CDR2 is FQGNSA. CDR3 nucleotides: TGTGCCAGCAGCTTAGCGGAGGGGCCTACAGGGTCTCGTTCACCCCTCCACTTT. Protein product: CASSLAEGPTGSRSPLHF.

This clonotype showed up many times. V usage is TRBV7-2 and J usage is TRBJ1-4, with D maybe TRBD1 (5 bases). The germline V and J ends were trimmed by 1 base and 2 bases, with 5 bases remaining between them. This CDR3 is 14 amino acids long. The germline V gene encodes CDR1 SGHTA and CDR2 FQGNSA. For the CDR3, the DNA is TGTGCCAGCAGCTTAGGACAGACTAATGAAAAACTGTTTTTT. Translation: CASSLGQTNEKLFF.

The chain employs TRBV28 and TRBJ1-3; possibly TRBD1 for D (5 bases). V was trimmed by 3 bases and J by 3 bases, leaving 9 bases between them. Looked up from germline, CDR1 is MDHEN and CDR2 is SYDVKM. The CDR3 runs to 14 residues. This chain's CDR3 is CASSFRGLGNTIYF. CDR3 in DNA: TGTGCCAGCAGTTTCCGGGGCCTTGGAAACACCATATATTTT.

This clonotype was detected many times. The CDR3 loop reads CASSPGQGARREQYF. The CDR3 DNA reads TGTGCCAGCAGCCCCGGGCAGGGGGCGCGGCGCGAGCAGTACTTC. This chain links TRBV7-6 with TRBJ2-7, with 8 bases identical to TRBD1. J was trimmed by 6 bases and V by 5 bases; bases with no gene match: 12. The CDR3 totals 15 residues. Germline values: CDR1 SGHVS, CDR2 FNYEAQ.

The sample holds a few counts of this clonotype. This chain links TRBV7-2 with TRBJ2-7, with 7 bases fitting TRBD2. V gave up 3 bases and J gave up 6 bases; unmatched junction bases: 2. Looked up from germline, CDR1 is SGHTA and CDR2 is FQGNSA. The CDR3 spans 12 residues. This CDR3 reads CASSFPGGEQYF. The CDR3 DNA follows: TGTGCCAGCAGCTTCCCGGGAGGCGAGCAGTACTTC.

A few counts support this clonotype. The chain carries TRBV7-2 and TRBJ1-1, with D hard to call. Trimming removed 3 bases at V and 7 bases at J, with 9 bases between. The CDR3 is 12 residues long. Germline-derived CDR1 and CDR2 are SGHTA and FQGNSA. The CDR3 bases are TGTGCCAGCAGCTTCCCCGGAGGTGAAGCTTTCTTT. Translated: CASSFPGGEAFF.

This clonotype was detected a few times. V is TRBV5-5 and J is TRBJ1-1, with 10 nucleotides matching TRBD1. The germline gives CDR1 SGHKS, CDR2 YYEKEE (reference sequence). CDR3 length equals 17 residues. Losses at the gene ends were 4 bases for V and 6 bases for J; bases not matched to a gene: 15. CDR3 loop: CASSLSPGTGVIAEAFF. Here the CDR3 DNA reads TGTGCCAGCAGCCTGAGTCCCGGGACAGGGGTGATCGCTGAAGCTTTCTTT.

The sample holds a few counts of this clonotype. The rearrangement links TRBV5-1 to TRBJ2-3; 8 bases match TRBD1. V lost 0 bases and J lost 5; bases outside the gene matches: 5. Looked up from germline, CDR1 is SGHRS and CDR2 is YFSETQ. This CDR3 region has 15 residues. The CDR3 region has the DNA TGCGCCAGCAGCTTGGTTGGGACAGGAGAAGATACGCAGTATTTT. The encoded protein is CASSLVGTGEDTQYF. The full variable domain, rest sourced from reference TRBV5-1 and TRBJ2-3, is KAGVTQTPRYLIKTRGQQVTLSCSPISGHRSVSWYQQTPGQGLQFLFEYFSETQRNKGNFPGRFSGRQFSNSRSEMNVSTLELGDSALYLCASSLVGTGEDTQYFGPGTRLTVL.

This clonotype occurred a few times. Here the CDR3 DNA reads TGTGCCAGCACCCTTTCCTCATTTTCTACCTTCGACAGGGATGGGCGTCAGCCCCAGCATTTT. Amino acid sequence: CASTLSSFSTFDRDGRQPQHF. The chain links TRBV12-3 or TRBV12-4 to TRBJ1-5, with 7 bases that match TRBD1. CDR3 length equals 21 residues. V was clipped by 7 bases and J by 6 bases; unmatched bases: 30.

This clonotype occurred a few times. The chain joins TRBV20-1 to TRBJ1-2; 8 nucleotides align to TRBD1. CDR3 length equals 14 residues. Germline loops: CDR1 DFQATT, CDR2 SNEGSKA (reference sequence). The J segment lost 7 bases and the V segment lost 1 base, leaving 8 bases of the junction unmatched. CDR3 nucleotide sequence: TGCAGTGCTAGAGTCGTCCAGGGGGCGCTTGGCTACACCTTC. This translates into CSARVVQGALGYTF.

CDR3 DNA sequence: TGTGCCAGCAGCTCACGGGACAGGAGTCTTTATGAGCAGTTCTTC. Translating it yields CASSSRDRSLYEQFF. The genes are TRBV5-6 and TRBJ2-1; 8 bases map to TRBD1. The CDR3 has 15 amino acids. The V segment lost 3 bases and the J segment 8 bases; nucleotides outside the gene matches: 10. Germline values: CDR1 SGHDT, CDR2 YYEEEE. Combining the CDR3 with reference TRBV5-6 and TRBJ2-1 gives the whole variable domain DAGVTQSPTHLIKTRGQQVTLRCSPKSGHDTVSWYQQALGQGPQFIFQYYEEEERQRGNFPDRFSGHQFPNYSSELNVNALLLGDSALYLCASSSRDRSLYEQFFGPGTRLTVL.

V usage is TRBV19 and J usage is TRBJ2-7, with 7 bases aligning to TRBD1. V lost 4 bases, J lost 3 bases, and 6 bases stayed unmatched. The CDR3 spans 14 residues. CDR1 and CDR2 (germline): LNHDA, SQIVND (reference sequence). CDR3: CASSNPDRNYEQYF. CDR3 nucleotide sequence: TGTGCCAGTAGTAACCCGGACAGGAACTACGAGCAGTACTTC.

This clonotype was seen only a few times. The rearrangement links TRBV14 to TRBJ1-2; no clear D gene. This CDR3 region has 12 residues. The germline gives CDR1 SGHDN, CDR2 FVKESK. V was clipped by 0 bases and J by 4 bases, with 3 bases between them. The CDR3 sequence: CASSQDGYGYTF. The CDR3 DNA reads TGTGCCAGCAGCCAAGACGGCTATGGCTACACCTTC.